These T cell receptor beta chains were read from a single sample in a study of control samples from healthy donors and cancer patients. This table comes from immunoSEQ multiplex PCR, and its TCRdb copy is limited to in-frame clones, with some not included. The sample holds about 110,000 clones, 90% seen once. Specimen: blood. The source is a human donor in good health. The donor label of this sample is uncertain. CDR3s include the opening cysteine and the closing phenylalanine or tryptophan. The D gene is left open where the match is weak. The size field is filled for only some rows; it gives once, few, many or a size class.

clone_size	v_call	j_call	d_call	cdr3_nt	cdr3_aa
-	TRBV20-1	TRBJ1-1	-	TGCAGTGCTAGTCAGCGGGTGGGGGAGATCTTT	CSASQRVGEIF
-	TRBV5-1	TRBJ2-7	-	TGCGCCAGCAGCTTGATCAGGGAGTCCTTCTACGAGCAGTACTTC	CASSLIRESFYEQYF
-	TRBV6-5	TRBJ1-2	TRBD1	TGTGCCAGCAGTACCCGGGACAGCTATGGCTACACCTTC	CASSTRDSYGYTF
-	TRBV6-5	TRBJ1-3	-	TGTGCCAGCCAACAGGCCTCTGGAAACACCATATATTTT	CASQQASGNTIYF
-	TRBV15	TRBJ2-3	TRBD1	TGTGCCACCAGCAGAGATAGGGGGCGGGGCACAGATACGCAGTATTTT	CATSRDRGRGTDTQYF
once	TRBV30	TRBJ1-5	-	TGTGCCTGGAGTGTACGAAGTGATCAGCCCCAGCATTTT	CAWSVRSDQPQHF
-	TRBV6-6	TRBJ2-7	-	TGTGCCAGCAGTCCTGGGGCTAGAAACTACGAGCAGTACTTC	CASSPGARNYEQYF
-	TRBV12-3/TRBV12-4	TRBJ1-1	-	TGTGCCAGCAGTGCGAAACAGGGCACTGAAGCTTTCTTT	CASSAKQGTEAFF
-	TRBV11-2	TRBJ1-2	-	TGTGCCAGCAGACTTGGCGGGGGCTACACCTTC	CASRLGGGYTF
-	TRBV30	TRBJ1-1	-	TGTGCCTGGGCCCCTCGACAGAACACTGAAGCTTTCTTT	CAWAPRQNTEAFF
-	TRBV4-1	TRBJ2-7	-	TGCGCCAGCAGCCAAGAACTTTATCCCTACGAGCAGTACTTC	CASSQELYPYEQYF
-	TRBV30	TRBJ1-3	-	TGTGCCTCATTACAGGTCTTCTCTGGAAACACCATATATTTT	CASLQVFSGNTIYF
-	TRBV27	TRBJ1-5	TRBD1	TGTGCCAGCAGTGCCGGCGGACAGGGCTATCAGCCCCAGCATTTT	CASSAGGQGYQPQHF
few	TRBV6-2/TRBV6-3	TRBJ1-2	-	TGTGCCAGCAGTGCCACAGGGCTTGGCTACACCTTC	CASSATGLGYTF
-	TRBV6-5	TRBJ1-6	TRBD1	TGTGCCAGCACCGGGACAGGGTCCTATAATTCACCCCTCCACTTT	CASTGTGSYNSPLHF
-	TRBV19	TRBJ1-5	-	TGTGCCAGTAGTATGAAAGGTGGCAGGGCGAACAATCAGCCCCAGCATTTT	CASSMKGGRANNQPQHF
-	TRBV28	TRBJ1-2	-	TGTGCCAGTACAAATCCCGGGACCTATGGCTACACCTTC	CASTNPGTYGYTF
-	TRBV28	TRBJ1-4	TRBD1	TGTGCCAGCAGGGGCACCGGGACAGGGGAGGAAAAACTGTTTTTT	CASRGTGTGEEKLFF
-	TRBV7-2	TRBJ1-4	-	TGTGCCAGCAGCTTCGGTGGTCTTACTAATGAAAAACTGTTTTTT	CASSFGGLTNEKLFF
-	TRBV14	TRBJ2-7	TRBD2	TGTGCCAGCAGCCAGTTCCGGGGGGTCTACGAGCAGTACTTC	CASSQFRGVYEQYF
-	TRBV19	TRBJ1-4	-	TGTGCCAGTAGTATCCCCTCAACTAATGAAAAACTGTTTTTT	CASSIPSTNEKLFF
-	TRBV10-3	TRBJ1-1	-	TGTGCCATCGAGAGGGATGGGAACACTGAAGCTTTCTTT	CAIERDGNTEAFF
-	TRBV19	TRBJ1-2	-	TGTGCCAGCCGGGGGGGTAGTCGCAACTATGGCTACACCTTC	CASRGGSRNYGYTF
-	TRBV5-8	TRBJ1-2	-	TGTGCCAGCAGCTTGGGAAGGCCAGTCTATGGCTACACCTTC	CASSLGRPVYGYTF
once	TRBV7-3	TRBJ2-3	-	TGTGCCAGCAGCTCCCTCAGTAGGATGCAGTATTTT	CASSSLSRMQYF
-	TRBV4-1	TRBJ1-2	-	TGCGCCAGCAGCCAAGATTCATCGACAGTCTATGGCTACACCTTC	CASSQDSSTVYGYTF
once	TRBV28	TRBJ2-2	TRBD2	TGTGCCGAGAGCGGGATCAACACCGGGGAGCTGTTTTTT	CAESGINTGELFF
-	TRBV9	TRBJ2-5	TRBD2	TGTGCCAGCAGCGCGGGACTAGCGGGGAGCCAAGAGACCCAGTACTTC	CASSAGLAGSQETQYF
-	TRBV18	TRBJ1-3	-	TGTGCCAGCTCTATCCAGGGTATTGGTGGAAACACCATATATTTT	CASSIQGIGGNTIYF
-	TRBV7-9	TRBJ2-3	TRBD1	TGTGCCAGCAGCTTAGTTGCTCAGGGGGAGAGAGATACGCAGTATTTT	CASSLVAQGERDTQYF
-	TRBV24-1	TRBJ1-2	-	TGTGCCACCAGTGACGCCACTGGGAACTATGGCTACACCTTC	CATSDATGNYGYTF
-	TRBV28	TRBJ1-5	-	TGTGCCAGCAGTTCCCCCGACCTTGGAGGCAGTCAGGCCCAGCATTTT	CASSSPDLGGSQAQHF
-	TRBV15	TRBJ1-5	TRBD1	TGTGCCACCAGCAGAGGGGACAGTAATCAGCCCCAGCATTTT	CATSRGDSNQPQHF
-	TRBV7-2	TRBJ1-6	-	TGTGCCAGCAGCTTAGTTCGTCAGGGGCGGTCACCCCTCCACTTT	CASSLVRQGRSPLHF
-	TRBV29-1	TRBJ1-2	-	TGCAGCGCCGGCGGGGGGGCCGGTAACTATGGCTACACCTTC	CSAGGGAGNYGYTF
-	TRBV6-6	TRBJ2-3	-	TGTGCCAGCAGTTACGGGGGGGCCGTGGGGTCAGATACGCAGTATTTT	CASSYGGAVGSDTQYF
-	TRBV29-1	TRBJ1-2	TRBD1	TGCAGCGTGGACAGGTTTAGCGATGGCTACACCTTC	CSVDRFSDGYTF
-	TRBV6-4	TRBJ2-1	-	TGTGCCAGCAGTGGGTGGGCAGGGCATGAGCAGTTCTTC	CASSGWAGHEQFF
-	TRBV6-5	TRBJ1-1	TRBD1	TGTGCCACTCTCGACAGGGAAATCACTGAAGCTTTCTTT	CATLDREITEAFF
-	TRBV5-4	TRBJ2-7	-	TGTGCCAGCAGCACAGGACAAAAGCGCTACGAGCAGTACTTC	CASSTGQKRYEQYF
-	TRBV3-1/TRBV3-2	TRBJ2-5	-	TGTGCCAGCAGCCAAGGGAGAACCGGCGGGGAGACCCAGTACTTC	CASSQGRTGGETQYF
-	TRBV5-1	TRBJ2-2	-	TGCGCCAGTTCGACAGGAACGAACACCGGGGAGCTGTTTTTT	CASSTGTNTGELFF